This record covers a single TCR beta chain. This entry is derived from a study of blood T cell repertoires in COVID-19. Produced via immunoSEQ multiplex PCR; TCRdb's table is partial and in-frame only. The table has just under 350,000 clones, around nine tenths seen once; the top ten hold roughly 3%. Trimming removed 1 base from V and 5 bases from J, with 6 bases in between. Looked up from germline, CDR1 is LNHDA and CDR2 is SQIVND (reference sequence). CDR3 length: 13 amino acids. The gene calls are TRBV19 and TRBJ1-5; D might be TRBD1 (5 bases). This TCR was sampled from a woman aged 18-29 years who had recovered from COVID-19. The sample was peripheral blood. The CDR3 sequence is CASSIGDYQPQHF. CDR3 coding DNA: TGTGCCAGTAGTATAGGGGACTATCAGCCCCAGCATTTT.